These 6 T cell receptor beta chains originate from one sample sequenced in a study of vaccination and CD4 T cells after COVID-19. Their cognate antigens are unknown. The treatment: roughly 10-day PBMC culture with coronavirus spike peptide pools or control peptides (ViraFEST assay). Sequencing of DNA taken from cultured CD4+ T cells relied on the Oncomine TCR Beta short-read assay. Via MiXCR, TCRdb re-called the PCR reads, giving one row per CDR3 protein. The table shows roughly 10,000 distinct CDR3 sequences, with 29% occurring only once. The sample was cultured CD4+ T cells from blood. The receptor source for this set is a human donor with COVID-19.

The genes are TRBV6-1 and TRBJ2-5; D possibly corresponds to TRBD2 (6 bases). CDR3 length equals 18 residues. Trimming left V 8 bases short and J 1 base short, with 26 bases between. Germline V lookup: CDR1 MNHNS, CDR2 SASEGT. The CDR3 loop is CASPPRRLGGGPQETQYF. The DNA for the CDR3 is TGTGCCAGCCCTCCCCGCCGATTGGGAGGCGGCCCCCAAGAGACCCAGTACTTC.

The CDR3 DNA sequence: TGTGCCAGCAGTTCGACAGGGAAGGGGTACACCGGGGAGCTGTTTTTT. Residues: CASSSTGKGYTGELFF. V usage is TRBV12-3 or TRBV12-4 and J usage is TRBJ2-2, with TRBD1 identical over 7 bases. The CDR3 contains 16 residues. Losses at the gene ends were 4 bases for V and 3 bases for J; bases not matched to a gene: 8.

This chain joins TRBV6-1 and TRBJ2-4; 7 bases map to TRBD2. V was pared by 6 bases and J by 7 bases, with 21 bases of the junction left unmatched. The germline gives CDR1 MNHNS, CDR2 SASEGT. The CDR3 contains 18 residues. The CDR3 sequence: CASRGSKHIAGALNIQYF. Here the CDR3 DNA reads TGTGCCAGCAGAGGATCAAAGCACATAGCGGGTGCGTTGAACATTCAGTACTTC.

This clonotype was recorded a few times. The rearrangement joins TRBV7-9 to TRBJ2-3, with a weak D call TRBD2 (6 bases). Trimming removed 4 bases at V and 7 bases at J, with 15 bases between. The CDR3 has 14 amino acids. Germline values: CDR1 SEHNR, CDR2 FQNEAQ (reference sequence). This chain's CDR3 is CASSSSFRDYTQYF. CDR3 coding DNA: TGTGCCAGCAGCTCATCTTTCCGGGACTATACGCAGTATTTT.

The CDR3 sequence is CASSSAGALGNSPLHF. CDR3 sequence (DNA): TGTGCCAGCAGCTCGGCTGGGGCGCTAGGGAATTCACCCCTCCACTTT. The chain uses TRBV11-3 and TRBJ1-6; D perhaps matches TRBD1 (5 bases). Looked up from germline, CDR1 is SGHNT and CDR2 is YENEEA. V lost 4 bases, J lost 7 bases, and 17 bases lay in between. The CDR3 has 16 residues.

J is TRBJ1-6 and V is TRBV7-2, with 10 positions matching TRBD1. Germline CDR1 reads SGHTA; CDR2 reads FQGNSA. V lost 1 base, J lost 0 bases, and 9 bases stayed unmatched. The CDR3 covers 20 residues. In DNA form, the CDR3 reads TGTGCCAGCAGCTTAGTTACGGGACAGGGGTCAAGCTCCTATAATTCACCCCTCCACTTT. It translates to CASSLVTGQGSSSYNSPLHF.